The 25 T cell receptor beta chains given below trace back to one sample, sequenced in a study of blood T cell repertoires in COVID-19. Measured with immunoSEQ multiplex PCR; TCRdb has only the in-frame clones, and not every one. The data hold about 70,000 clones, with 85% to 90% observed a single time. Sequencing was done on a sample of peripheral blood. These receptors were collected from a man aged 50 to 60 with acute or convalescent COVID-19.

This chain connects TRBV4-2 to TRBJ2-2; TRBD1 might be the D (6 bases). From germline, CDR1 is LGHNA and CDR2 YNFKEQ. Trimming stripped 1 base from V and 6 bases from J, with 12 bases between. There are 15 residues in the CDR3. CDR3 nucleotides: TGTGCCAGCAGCCAAGGTCAGGGGCCGGCCGGGGAGCTGTTTTTT. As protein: CASSQGQGPAGELFF.

The CDR3 spells CASSQETSGAYEQYF. The CDR3 DNA sequence: TGCGCCAGCAGCCAAGAGACTAGCGGGGCCTACGAGCAGTACTTC. The V gene is TRBV4-3, the J gene TRBJ2-7; the match to TRBD2 covers 11 bases. The CDR3 consists of 15 residues. V lost 0 bases and J lost 2; bases outside the gene matches: 0. CDR1 and CDR2 (germline): LGHNA, YSLEER.

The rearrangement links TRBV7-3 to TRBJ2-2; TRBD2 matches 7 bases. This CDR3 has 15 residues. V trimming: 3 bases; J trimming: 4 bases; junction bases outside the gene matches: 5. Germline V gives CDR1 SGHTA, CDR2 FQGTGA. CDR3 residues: CASSFGGSATGELFF. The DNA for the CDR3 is TGTGCCAGCAGCTTTGGCGGGAGCGCCACCGGGGAGCTGTTTTTT.

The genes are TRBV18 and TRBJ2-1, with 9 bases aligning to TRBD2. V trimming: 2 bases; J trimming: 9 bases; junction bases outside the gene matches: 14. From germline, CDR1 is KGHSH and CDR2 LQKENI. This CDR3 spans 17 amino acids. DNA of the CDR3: TGTGCCAGCTCACCAAAGTTGATGGCGGGAGGGCCCTTTGAGCAGTTCTTC. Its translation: CASSPKLMAGGPFEQFF.

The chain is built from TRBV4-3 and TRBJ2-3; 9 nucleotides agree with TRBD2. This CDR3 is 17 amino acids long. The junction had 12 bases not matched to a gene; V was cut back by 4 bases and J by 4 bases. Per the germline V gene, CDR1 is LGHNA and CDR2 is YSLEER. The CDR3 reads CASSPGLAIASADTQYF. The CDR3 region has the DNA TGCGCCAGCAGCCCCGGACTAGCGATAGCCTCCGCAGATACGCAGTATTTT.

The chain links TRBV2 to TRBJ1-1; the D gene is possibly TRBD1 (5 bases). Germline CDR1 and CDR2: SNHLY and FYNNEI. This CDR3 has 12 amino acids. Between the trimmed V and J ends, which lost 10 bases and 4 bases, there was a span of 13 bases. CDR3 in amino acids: CANSGLGTEAFF. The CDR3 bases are TGTGCCAATTCAGGGTTGGGCACTGAAGCTTTCTTT. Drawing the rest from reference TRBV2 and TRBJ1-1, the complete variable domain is EPEVTQTPSHQVTQMGQEVILRCVPISNHLYFYWYRQILGQKVEFLVSFYNNEISEKSEIFDDQFSVERPDGSNFTLKIRSTKLEDSAMYFCANSGLGTEAFFGQGTRLTVV.

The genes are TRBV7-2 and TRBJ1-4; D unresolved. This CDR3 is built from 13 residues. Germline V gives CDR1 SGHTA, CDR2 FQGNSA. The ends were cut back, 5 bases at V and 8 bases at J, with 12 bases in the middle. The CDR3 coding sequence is TGTGCCAGCAGCCCGCGGCGTGGGGAAAAACTGTTTTTT. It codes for CASSPRRGEKLFF.

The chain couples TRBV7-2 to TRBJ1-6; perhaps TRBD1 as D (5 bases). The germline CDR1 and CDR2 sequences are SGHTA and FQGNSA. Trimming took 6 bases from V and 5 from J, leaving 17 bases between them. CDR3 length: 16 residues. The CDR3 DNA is TGTGCCAGCAGACAAGTCGGGACTCGGGATAATTCACCCCTCCACTTT. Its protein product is CASRQVGTRDNSPLHF. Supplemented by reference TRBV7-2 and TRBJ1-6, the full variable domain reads GAGVSQSPSNKVTEKGKDVELRCDPISGHTALYWYRQSLGQGLEFLIYFQGNSAPDKSGLPSDRFSAERTGGSVSTLTIQRTQQEDSAVYLCASRQVGTRDNSPLHFGNGTRLTVT.

This CDR3 reads CASSWTGPIYGYTF. DNA of the CDR3: TGTGCCAGCAGCTGGACAGGGCCGATCTATGGCTACACCTTC. This chain uses TRBV6-2 or TRBV6-3 with TRBJ1-2; TRBD1 matches at 8 bases. The CDR3 has 14 residues. The ends lost 6 bases at V and 4 bases at J; junction bases unmatched: 7. The germline CDR1 and CDR2 sequences are MNHEY and SVGEGT.

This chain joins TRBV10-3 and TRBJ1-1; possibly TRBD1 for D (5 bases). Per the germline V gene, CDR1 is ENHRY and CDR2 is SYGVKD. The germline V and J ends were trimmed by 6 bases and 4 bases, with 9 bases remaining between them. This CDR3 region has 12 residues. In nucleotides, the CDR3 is TGTGCCATCAGCAATCAGGGCACTGAAGCTTTCTTT. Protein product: CAISNQGTEAFF.

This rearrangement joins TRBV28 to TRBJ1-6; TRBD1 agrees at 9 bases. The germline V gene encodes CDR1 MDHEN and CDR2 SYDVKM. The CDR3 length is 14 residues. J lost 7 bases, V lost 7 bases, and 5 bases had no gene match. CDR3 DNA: TGTGCCAGCACTCCAGGACAGGGGAATTCACCCCTCCACTTT. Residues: CASTPGQGNSPLHF.

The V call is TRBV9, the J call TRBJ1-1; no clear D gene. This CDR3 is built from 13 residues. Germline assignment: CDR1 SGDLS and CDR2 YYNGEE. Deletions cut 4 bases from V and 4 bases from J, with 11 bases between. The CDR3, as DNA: TGTGCCAGCAGCCAGGCAGGTGGCACTGAAGCTTTCTTT. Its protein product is CASSQAGGTEAFF.

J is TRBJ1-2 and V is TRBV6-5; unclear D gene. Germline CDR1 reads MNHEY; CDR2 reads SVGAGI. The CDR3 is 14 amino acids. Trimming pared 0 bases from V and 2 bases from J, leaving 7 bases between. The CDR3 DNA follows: TGTGCCAGCAGTTACTCTTCCAGGAACTATGGCTACACCTTC. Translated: CASSYSSRNYGYTF.

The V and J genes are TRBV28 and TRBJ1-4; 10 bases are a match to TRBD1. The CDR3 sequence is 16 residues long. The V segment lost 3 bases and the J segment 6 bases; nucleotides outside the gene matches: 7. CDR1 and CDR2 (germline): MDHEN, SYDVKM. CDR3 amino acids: CASSFNPGTGDEKLFF. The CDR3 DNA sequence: TGTGCCAGCAGTTTTAATCCCGGGACAGGGGATGAAAAACTGTTTTTT.

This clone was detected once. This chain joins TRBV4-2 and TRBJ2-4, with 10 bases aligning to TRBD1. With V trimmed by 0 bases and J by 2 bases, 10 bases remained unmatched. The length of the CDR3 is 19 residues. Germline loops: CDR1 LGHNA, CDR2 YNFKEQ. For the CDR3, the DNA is TGTGCCAGCAGCCAAGATGGAGACAGGGGGCGCGGGACCAAAAACATTCAGTACTTC. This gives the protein CASSQDGDRGRGTKNIQYF.

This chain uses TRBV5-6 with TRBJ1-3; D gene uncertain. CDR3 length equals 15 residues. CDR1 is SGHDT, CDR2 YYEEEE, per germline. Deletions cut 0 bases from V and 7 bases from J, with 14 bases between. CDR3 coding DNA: TGTGCCAGCAGCTTGGGGCCGGCGGTACTCAACACCATATATTTT. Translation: CASSLGPAVLNTIYF.

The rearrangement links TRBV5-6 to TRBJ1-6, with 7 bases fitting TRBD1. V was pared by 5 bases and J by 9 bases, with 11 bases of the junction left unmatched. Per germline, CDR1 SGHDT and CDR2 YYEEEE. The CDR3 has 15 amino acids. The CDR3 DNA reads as TGTGCCAGCAGGCGAGGACAGGTTCCCGGTTCACCCCTCCACTTT. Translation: CASRRGQVPGSPLHF.

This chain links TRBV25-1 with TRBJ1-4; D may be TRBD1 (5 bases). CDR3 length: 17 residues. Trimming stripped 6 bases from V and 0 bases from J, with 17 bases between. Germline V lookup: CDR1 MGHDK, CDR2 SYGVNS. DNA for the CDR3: TGTGCCAGCAGCCCACCTATGGGGGGGACAACTAATGAAAAACTGTTTTTT. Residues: CASSPPMGGTTNEKLFF.

CDR3 loop: CASSVTGANVLTF. The CDR3 DNA is TGTGCCAGCAGTGTCACTGGGGCCAACGTCCTGACTTTC. The V call is TRBV6-6, the J call TRBJ2-6; D is uncertain. Trimming pared 5 bases from V and 2 bases from J, leaving 4 bases between. The length of the CDR3 is 13 residues. Per germline, CDR1 MNHNY and CDR2 SVGAGI (reference sequence).

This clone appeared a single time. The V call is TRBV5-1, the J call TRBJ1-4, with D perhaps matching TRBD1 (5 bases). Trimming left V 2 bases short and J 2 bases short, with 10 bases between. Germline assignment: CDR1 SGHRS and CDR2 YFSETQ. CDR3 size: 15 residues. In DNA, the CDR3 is TGCGCCAGCAGCTTCAGCCGGGGGACTAATGAAAAACTGTTTTTT. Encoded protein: CASSFSRGTNEKLFF.

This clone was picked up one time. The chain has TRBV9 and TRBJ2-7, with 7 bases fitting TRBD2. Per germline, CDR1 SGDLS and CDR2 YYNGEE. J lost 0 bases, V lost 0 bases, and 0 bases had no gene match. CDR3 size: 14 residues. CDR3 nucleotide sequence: TGTGCCAGCAGCGTAGGCGGGAGCTCCTACGAGCAGTACGTC. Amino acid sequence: CASSVGGSSYEQYV.

The CDR3 coding sequence is TGTGCCAGCGGCATGGAGGGCAGGGCAGGTTCACCCCTCCACTTT. This encodes CASGMEGRAGSPLHF. V gene TRBV28 combines with J gene TRBJ1-6, with D tentatively TRBD1 (5 bases). V dropped 8 bases and J dropped 9 bases, with 20 bases sitting between them. Per the germline V gene, CDR1 is MDHEN and CDR2 is SYDVKM. The CDR3 spans 15 residues.

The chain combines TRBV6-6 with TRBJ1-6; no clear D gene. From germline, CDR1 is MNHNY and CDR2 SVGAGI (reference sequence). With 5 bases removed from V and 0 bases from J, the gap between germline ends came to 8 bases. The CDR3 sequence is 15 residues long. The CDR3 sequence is CASSPASSYNSPLHF. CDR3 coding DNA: TGTGCCAGCAGTCCAGCGAGCTCCTATAATTCACCCCTCCACTTT.

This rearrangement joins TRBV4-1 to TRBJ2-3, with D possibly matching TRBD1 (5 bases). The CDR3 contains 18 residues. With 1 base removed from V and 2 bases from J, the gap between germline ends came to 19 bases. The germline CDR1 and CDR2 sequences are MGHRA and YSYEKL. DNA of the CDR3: TGCGCCAGCAGCCAAGCGGTTGACAGCCCCGCTTTCACAGATACGCAGTATTTT. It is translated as CASSQAVDSPAFTDTQYF.

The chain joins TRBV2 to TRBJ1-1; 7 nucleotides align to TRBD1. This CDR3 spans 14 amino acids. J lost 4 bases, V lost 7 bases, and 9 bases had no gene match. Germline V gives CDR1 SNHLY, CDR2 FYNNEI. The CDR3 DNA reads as TGTGCCAGCACTCAAACGTCAGGGGGCACTGAAGCTTTCTTT. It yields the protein CASTQTSGGTEAFF.